This TCR beta chain is from a study of CD8 T cells in ankylosing spondylitis. General study points: It appeared that ankylosing spondylitis blood was characterized by a TCR beta motif of 8 or 9 highly homologous variants. Disease-associated clonotypes exhibited CD8+ identity and were relatively infrequent in peripheral blood.

This clonotype turned up a few times. Its specificity is unknown. V shed 5 bases and J 2 bases; nucleotides not matched to a gene: 8. The CDR3 sequence is 15 residues long. Germline lookup yields CDR1 SQVTM and CDR2 ANQGSEA. One entry per CDR3 protein, called by TCRdb with MiXCR from the 5' RACE reads. The sample consists of under 250,000 distinct CDR3 sequences, 6% to 8% of them appearing once. This receptor was taken from a male donor with ankylosing spondylitis. The V gene is TRBV29-1, the J gene TRBJ2-3, with TRBD2 identical over 9 bases. The sequencing sample was made of blood, either unsorted or a sorted T cell fraction (not recorded which). The CDR3 reads CSVHPSGGFTDTQYF. The CDR3 DNA follows: TGCAGCGTTCATCCCAGCGGGGGGTTCACAGATACGCAGTATTTT.